This passage covers 5 T cell receptor beta chains from one sample sequenced in a study of shared T cell receptors in the human thymus. Data came from immunoSEQ multiplex PCR; TCRdb stores just in-frame clones and leaves some out. Seen here are hundreds of thousands of clones, more than 75% observed once, and the top ten hold roughly 0.0087%. This same sample was also taken into another study, of human thymus T cells.

Sequenced sample: thymocytes. These receptors came from a boy in the first two years of life with a congenital heart defect.

The V call is TRBV2, the J call TRBJ1-6; TRBD1 might be the D (5 bases). CDR3 length: 15 amino acids. The V end was cut by 4 bases, the J end by 9 bases, with 16 bases between. The germline V gene has CDR1 SNHLY and CDR2 FYNNEI. DNA for the CDR3: TGTGCCAGCAGTGGGGTTCAGGGCCAGCCTTCACCCCTCCACTTT. This encodes CASSGVQGQPSPLHF.

CDR3 in DNA: TGTGCCAGTAGAAGGGGACACAGGAACACTGAAGCTTTCTTT. Translating gives CASRRGHRNTEAFF. The chain has TRBV19 and TRBJ1-1; a weak D match, TRBD1 (6 bases). Germline V CDR1 and CDR2: LNHDA, SQIVND (reference sequence). Trimming pared 6 bases from V and 1 base from J, leaving 12 bases between. The CDR3 extends over 14 amino acids.

The J gene is TRBJ1-1, the V gene TRBV7-9, with TRBD1 identical over 7 bases. The V segment lost 5 bases and the J segment 6 bases; nucleotides outside the gene matches: 9. The length of the CDR3 is 14 residues. Germline V gene lookup returns CDR1 SEHNR and CDR2 FQNEAQ (reference sequence). CDR3 nucleotides: TGTGCCAGCAGCCCCGGGACAGAAAAGGCTGAAGCTTTCTTT. It translates to CASSPGTEKAEAFF.

This chain joins TRBV14 and TRBJ2-6; D gene unclear. The V gene's germline CDR1 is SGHDN and CDR2 FVKESK. The length of the CDR3 is 19 residues. V gave up 1 base and J gave up 3 bases, with 19 bases separating them. The CDR3 DNA reads TGTGCCAGCAGCCAAGTCCTACCTAGTGGCGGTAGTGGGGCCAACGTCCTGACTTTC. The encoded protein is CASSQVLPSGGSGANVLTF.

The gene calls are TRBV5-1 and TRBJ2-7, with D perhaps matching TRBD2 (6 bases). Germline V gene sequence: CDR1 SGHRS, CDR2 YFSETQ. This CDR3 is built from 14 residues. V lost 2 bases and J 3 bases, leaving 12 bases between the germline ends. CDR3 in amino acids: CASSLAGRGYEQYF. CDR3 DNA sequence: TGCGCCAGCAGCTTAGCCGGGAGAGGCTACGAGCAGTACTTC.